These 18 T cell receptor beta chains share one sample of origin, sequenced in a study of blood T cell repertoires in COVID-19. TCRdb's table, derived via immunoSEQ multiplex PCR, lists solely in-frame clones and lacks some. The table lists 250,000 to 300,000 clones, approximately 91% of them singletons, with about 1.8% in the top ten. Sample: PBMCs or T cells enriched from blood (not recorded which). The receptors stem from a middle-aged woman who had recovered from COVID-19.

The chain recombines TRBV19 with TRBJ2-6; unclear D gene. The CDR3 runs to 14 residues. Per germline, CDR1 LNHDA and CDR2 SQIVND (reference sequence). The ends were cut back, 3 bases at V and 9 bases at J, with 12 bases in the middle. The chain's CDR3 is CASSMGNKINVLTF. CDR3 nucleotide sequence: TGTGCCAGTAGTATGGGCAATAAGATCAACGTCCTGACTTTC.

The chain uses TRBV6-5 and TRBJ1-2; 8 bases match TRBD1. Germline V CDR1 and CDR2: MNHEY, SVGAGI. V lost 6 bases, J lost 2 bases, and 5 bases stayed unmatched. This CDR3 has 14 amino acids. CDR3 sequence: CASRRTGSNYGYTF. As DNA, the CDR3 is TGTGCCAGCAGGAGGACAGGGTCGAACTATGGCTACACCTTC.

The rearrangement uses TRBV11-2 and TRBJ2-2; D is possibly TRBD2 (5 bases). CDR3 length: 15 amino acids. Germline values: CDR1 SGHAT, CDR2 FQNNGV. V dropped 1 base and J dropped 6 bases, with 12 bases sitting between them. The CDR3 DNA reads TGTGCCAGCAGCTTAGGGTTATCGGGGTCCGGGGAGCTGTTTTTT. Encoded protein: CASSLGLSGSGELFF.

The V call is TRBV29-1, the J call TRBJ2-7, with 10 bases fitting TRBD1. V gave up 3 bases and J gave up 6 bases; unmatched junction bases: 14. CDR3 size: 16 residues. Per germline, CDR1 SQVTM and CDR2 ANQGSEA. Here the CDR3 reads CSVEKDRGSREAEQYF. CDR3 bases: TGCAGCGTTGAGAAGGACAGGGGGAGTCGGGAAGCCGAGCAGTACTTC.

This chain links TRBV6-1 with TRBJ1-3, with no clear D. The germline V and J ends were trimmed by 3 bases and 8 bases, with 11 bases remaining between them. The CDR3 sequence is 13 residues long. Germline V CDR1 and CDR2: MNHNS, SASEGT. CDR3 bases: TGTGCCAGCAGTGATAGTCAGCGGGACACCATATATTTT. Protein sequence: CASSDSQRDTIYF.

This clone was seen once. V is TRBV5-1 and J is TRBJ2-3, with TRBD2 matching 14 bases. Germline V gene data show CDR1 as SGHRS and CDR2 as YFSETQ. The CDR3 totals 20 residues. V was clipped by 4 bases and J by 1 base; unmatched bases: 14. The CDR3 DNA sequence: TGCGCCAGCAGCCAACCCAGGGCCGGGACTAGCGGGAGTGGCACAGATACGCAGTATTTT. This gives the protein CASSQPRAGTSGSGTDTQYF.

The V call is TRBV3-1 (or the pseudogene TRBV3-2), the J call TRBJ1-1; D is ambiguous. The CDR3 contains 14 residues. CDR1 is LGHDT, CDR2 YNNKEL, per germline (reference sequence). V lost 0 bases to trimming and J lost 2 bases, with 7 bases between them. The CDR3 spells CASSQDADNTEAFF. CDR3 nucleotide sequence: TGTGCCAGCAGCCAAGATGCGGATAACACTGAAGCTTTCTTT.

This chain links TRBV3-1 (or the pseudogene TRBV3-2) with TRBJ1-4, with 7 bases that match TRBD1. CDR3 length: 18 residues. V gave up 4 bases and J gave up 5 bases; unmatched junction bases: 16. The germline V gene has CDR1 LGHDT and CDR2 YNNKEL (reference sequence). The CDR3 reads CASSRLAGQRILNEKLFF. For the CDR3, the DNA is TGTGCCAGCAGCCGCCTCGCGGGACAGAGAATTTTAAATGAAAAACTGTTTTTT.

The count of this clone is one. The chain has TRBV27 and TRBJ2-5; 10 positions agree with TRBD1. This CDR3 has 15 residues. CDR1 and CDR2 from the germline V gene are MNHEY and SMNVEV (reference sequence). J lost 5 bases, V lost 1 base, and 4 bases had no gene match. DNA for the CDR3: TGTGCCAGCAGTTTATGGACAGGGGGTCAGGAGACCCAGTACTTC. Amino acid sequence: CASSLWTGGQETQYF.

V and J are TRBV7-9 and TRBJ2-5, with D unresolved. The CDR3 length is 14 residues. CDR1 and CDR2 (germline): SEHNR, FQNEAQ (reference sequence). V shed 5 bases and J shed 5 bases, with 15 bases lying between them. CDR3 residues: CASSISGGTETQYF. The CDR3 nucleotides read TGTGCCAGCAGCATTAGTGGTGGTACTGAGACCCAGTACTTC.

The genes are TRBV2 and TRBJ2-1; no definite D call. CDR1 SNHLY and CDR2 FYNNEI come from the germline V gene. The V and J ends lost 2 bases and 2 bases respectively, with 7 bases between them. CDR3 length equals 14 residues. CDR3 sequence: CASSEKNTYNEQFF. The CDR3 DNA reads TGTGCCAGCAGTGAAAAGAACACCTACAATGAGCAGTTCTTC. Full variable domain (missing parts from reference TRBV2 and TRBJ2-1): EPEVTQTPSHQVTQMGQEVILRCVPISNHLYFYWYRQILGQKVEFLVSFYNNEISEKSEIFDDQFSVERPDGSNFTLKIRSTKLEDSAMYFCASSEKNTYNEQFFGPGTRLTVL.

The rearrangement joins TRBV30 to TRBJ1-3; weak D call: TRBD1 (6 bases). This CDR3 has 14 residues. Germline loops: CDR1 GTSNPN, CDR2 SVGIG (reference sequence). V was pared by 6 bases and J by 3 bases, with 15 bases between. The DNA for the CDR3 is TGTGCCTGTATTAGGGGGGGGAGTGGAAACACCATATATTTT. Protein sequence: CACIRGGSGNTIYF.

CDR3 sequence (DNA): TGTGCCAGCTCACCGGGGCAGAGCTCCTACGAGCAGTACTTC. It codes for CASSPGQSSYEQYF. The chain links TRBV18 to TRBJ2-7; possibly TRBD1 for D (5 bases). Trimming pared 3 bases from V and 0 bases from J, leaving 9 bases between. In germline, CDR1 is KGHSH, CDR2 LQKENI. The CDR3 length is 14 residues.

V is TRBV6-2 or TRBV6-3 and J is TRBJ2-7; D is possibly TRBD1 (6 bases). The CDR3 has 11 amino acids. The germline V gene has CDR1 MNHEY and CDR2 SVGEGT. V was trimmed by 2 bases and J by 10 bases, leaving 9 bases between them. The CDR3 region is CASSYLTGQYF. The CDR3 DNA follows: TGTGCCAGCAGTTACCTGACAGGACAGTACTTC.

The V gene is TRBV27, the J gene TRBJ1-4; D uncertain. V was shortened by 3 bases and J by 8 bases, with 16 bases between the two germline ends. CDR1 and CDR2 (germline): MNHEY, SMNVEV (reference sequence). This CDR3 contains 15 residues. This CDR3 is CASSFMSGEREKLFF. For the CDR3, the DNA is TGTGCCAGCAGTTTTATGTCCGGAGAACGGGAAAAACTGTTTTTT.

The V and J genes are TRBV2 and TRBJ1-6, with D uncertain. The CDR3 contains 15 residues. V was shortened by 4 bases and J by 4 bases, with 11 bases between the two germline ends. Germline V CDR1 and CDR2: SNHLY, FYNNEI. CDR3 sequence reads: CASSGAQIYNSPLHF. CDR3 sequence (DNA): TGTGCCAGCAGTGGAGCACAGATATATAATTCACCCCTCCACTTT. Together with reference TRBV2 and TRBJ1-6, the CDR3 gives the full variable domain: EPEVTQTPSHQVTQMGQEVILRCVPISNHLYFYWYRQILGQKVEFLVSFYNNEISEKSEIFDDQFSVERPDGSNFTLKIRSTKLEDSAMYFCASSGAQIYNSPLHFGNGTRLTVT.

This rearrangement joins TRBV18 to TRBJ1-1; possibly TRBD1 for D (5 bases). The CDR3 extends over 14 amino acids. Germline V gene data show CDR1 as KGHSH and CDR2 as LQKENI. V was shortened by 2 bases and J by 7 bases, with 14 bases between the two germline ends. DNA for the CDR3: TGTGCCAGCTCACCAATTAAGGGGTATGGTGAAGCTTTCTTT. Translating gives CASSPIKGYGEAFF. Complete variable domain (other parts from reference TRBV18 and TRBJ1-1): NAGVMQNPRHLVRRRGQEARLRCSPMKGHSHVYWYRQLPEEGLKFMVYLQKENIIDESGMPKERFSAEFPKEGPSILRIQQVVRGDSAAYFCASSPIKGYGEAFFGQGTRLTVV.

The V and J genes are TRBV4-3 and TRBJ2-4; a possible D gene is TRBD1 (5 bases). The V end lost 0 bases, the J end lost 5 bases, and 11 bases lay between the germline ends. Germline V gene sequence: CDR1 LGHNA, CDR2 YSLEER. There are 15 residues in the CDR3. The CDR3 coding sequence is TGCGCCAGCAGCCAAGAGCCGGACATCCAAAACATTCAGTACTTC. This codes for CASSQEPDIQNIQYF.